The clone carrying this TCR beta chain has just a few counts. What it binds is unknown. The CDR3 loop spans 13 amino acids. CDR1 is KGHSH and CDR2 is LQKENI in the germline V gene. V gave up 6 bases and J gave up 1 base, with 8 bases separating them. The lymph nodes were axillary draining lymph nodes from breast cancer patients. TCRdb used MiXCR to reprocess the multiplex PCR reads, holding one entry per CDR3 protein. The table lists approximately 230,000 distinct CDR3 sequences, under 40% of them singletons, with roughly 3.5% in the top ten. The sample belongs to a study of breast tumors, draining lymph nodes, adjacent tissues. Findings of the study overall: Luminal-like breast cancer showed significantly higher tumor–nontumor repertoire similarity than basal-like. Tumor repertoires ranked between lymph nodes and nontumor tissue in diversity, with V and J gene preferences. Data only fit, rather than demonstrated, lymph node origin of most tumor T cells. The data were judged consistent with most tumor T cells coming from lymph node and expanding in tumor.

The source of this sequence is a female donor with breast cancer. Some clones in this sample may be carry-over from other donors' samples. Sample: axillary lymph node tissue. This chain uses TRBV18 with TRBJ2-3; D ambiguous. The CDR3 coding sequence is TGTGCCAGCTCCCCAGCTCGCACAGATACGCAGTATTTT. Translated: CASSPARTDTQYF.